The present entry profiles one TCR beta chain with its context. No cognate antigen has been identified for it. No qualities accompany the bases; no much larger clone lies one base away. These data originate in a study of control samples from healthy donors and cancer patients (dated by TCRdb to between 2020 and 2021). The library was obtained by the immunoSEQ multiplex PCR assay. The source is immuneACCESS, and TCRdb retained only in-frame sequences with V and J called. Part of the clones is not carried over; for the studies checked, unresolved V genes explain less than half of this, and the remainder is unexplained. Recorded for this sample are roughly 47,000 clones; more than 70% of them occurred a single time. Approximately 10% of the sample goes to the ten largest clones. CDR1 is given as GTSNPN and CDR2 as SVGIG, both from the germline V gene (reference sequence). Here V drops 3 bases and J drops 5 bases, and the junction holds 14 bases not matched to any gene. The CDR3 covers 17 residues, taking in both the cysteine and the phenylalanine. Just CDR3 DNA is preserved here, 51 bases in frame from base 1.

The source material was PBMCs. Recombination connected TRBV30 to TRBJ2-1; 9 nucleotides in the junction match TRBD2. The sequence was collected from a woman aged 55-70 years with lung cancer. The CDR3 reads CAWSPRGAGGPNNEQFF. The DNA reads TGTGCCTGGAGCCCAAGGGGAGCGGGAGGACCTAACAATGAGCAGTTCTTC.